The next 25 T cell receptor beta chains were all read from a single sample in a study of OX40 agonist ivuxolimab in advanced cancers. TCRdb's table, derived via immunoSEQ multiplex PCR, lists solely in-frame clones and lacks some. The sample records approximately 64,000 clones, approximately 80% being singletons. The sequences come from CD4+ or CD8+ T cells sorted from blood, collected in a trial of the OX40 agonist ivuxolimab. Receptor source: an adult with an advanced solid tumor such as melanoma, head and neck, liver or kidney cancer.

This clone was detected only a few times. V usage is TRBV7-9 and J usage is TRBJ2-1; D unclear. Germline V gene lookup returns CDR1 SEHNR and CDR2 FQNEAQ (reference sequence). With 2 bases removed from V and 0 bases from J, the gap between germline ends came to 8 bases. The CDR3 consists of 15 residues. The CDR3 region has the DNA TGTGCCAGCAGCTTATCGGCTGACTCCTACAATGAGCAGTTCTTC. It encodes CASSLSADSYNEQFF.

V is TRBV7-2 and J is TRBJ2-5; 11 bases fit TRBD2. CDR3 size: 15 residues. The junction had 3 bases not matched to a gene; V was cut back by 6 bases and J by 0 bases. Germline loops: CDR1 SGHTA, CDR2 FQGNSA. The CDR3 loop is CASSPTSGDQETQYF. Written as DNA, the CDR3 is TGTGCCAGCAGTCCGACTAGCGGGGACCAAGAGACCCAGTACTTC.

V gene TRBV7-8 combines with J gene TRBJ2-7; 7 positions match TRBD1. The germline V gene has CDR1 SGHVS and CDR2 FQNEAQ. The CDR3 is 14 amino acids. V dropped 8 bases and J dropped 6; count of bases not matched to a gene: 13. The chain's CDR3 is CASSIRQGEGEQYF. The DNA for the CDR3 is TGTGCCAGCTCGATTAGACAGGGCGAAGGCGAGCAGTACTTC.

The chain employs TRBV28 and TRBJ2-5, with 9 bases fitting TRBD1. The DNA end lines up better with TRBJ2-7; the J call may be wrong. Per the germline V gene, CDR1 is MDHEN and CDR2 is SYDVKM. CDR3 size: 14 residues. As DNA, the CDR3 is TGTGCCAGCAGTCTGCCGGGACAGGGCTACGAGCAGTACTTC. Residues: CASSLPGQGYEQYF.

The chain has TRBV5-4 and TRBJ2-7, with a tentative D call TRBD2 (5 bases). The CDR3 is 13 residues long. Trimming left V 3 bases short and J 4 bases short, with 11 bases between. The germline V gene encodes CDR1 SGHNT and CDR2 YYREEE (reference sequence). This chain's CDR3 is CASSYRGGYEQYF. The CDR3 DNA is TGTGCCAGCAGCTACCGGGGTGGATACGAGCAGTACTTC. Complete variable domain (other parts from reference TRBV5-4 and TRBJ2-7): ETGVTQSPTHLIKTRGQQVTLRCSSQSGHNTVSWYQQALGQGPQFIFQYYREEENGRGNFPPRFSGLQFPNYSSELNVNALELDDSALYLCASSYRGGYEQYFGPGTRLTVT.

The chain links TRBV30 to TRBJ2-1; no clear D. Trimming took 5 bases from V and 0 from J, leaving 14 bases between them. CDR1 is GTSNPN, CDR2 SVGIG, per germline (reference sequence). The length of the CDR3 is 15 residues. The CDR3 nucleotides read TGTGCCTGGGGGAAGGGCTTCAGCTCCTACAATGAGCAGTTCTTC. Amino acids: CAWGKGFSSYNEQFF.

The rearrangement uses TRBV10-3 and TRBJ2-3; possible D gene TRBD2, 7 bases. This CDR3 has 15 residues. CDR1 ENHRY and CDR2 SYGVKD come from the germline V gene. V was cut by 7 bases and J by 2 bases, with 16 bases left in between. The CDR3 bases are TGTGCCATCAAAGAGGGGGACTACCTCACAGATACGCAGTATTTT. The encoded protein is CAIKEGDYLTDTQYF.

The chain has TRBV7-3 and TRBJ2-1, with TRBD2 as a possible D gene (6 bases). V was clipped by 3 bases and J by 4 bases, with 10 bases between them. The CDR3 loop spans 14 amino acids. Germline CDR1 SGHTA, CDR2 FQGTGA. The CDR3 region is CASSLGGWYNEQFF. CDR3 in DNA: TGTGCCAGCAGCTTGGGGGGATGGTACAATGAGCAGTTCTTC.

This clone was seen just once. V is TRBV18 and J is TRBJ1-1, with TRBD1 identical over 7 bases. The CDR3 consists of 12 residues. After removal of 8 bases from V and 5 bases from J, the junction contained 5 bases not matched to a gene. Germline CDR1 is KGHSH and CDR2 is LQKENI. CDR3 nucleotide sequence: TGTGCCAGCAAGGGGGCTTTAACTGAAGCTTTCTTT. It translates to CASKGALTEAFF.

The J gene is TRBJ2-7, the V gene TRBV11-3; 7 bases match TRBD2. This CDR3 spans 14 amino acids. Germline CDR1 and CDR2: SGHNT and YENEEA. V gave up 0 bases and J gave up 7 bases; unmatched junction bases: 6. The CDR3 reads CASSLDPGGVEQYF. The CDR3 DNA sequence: TGTGCCAGCAGCTTAGACCCGGGAGGTGTTGAGCAGTACTTC.

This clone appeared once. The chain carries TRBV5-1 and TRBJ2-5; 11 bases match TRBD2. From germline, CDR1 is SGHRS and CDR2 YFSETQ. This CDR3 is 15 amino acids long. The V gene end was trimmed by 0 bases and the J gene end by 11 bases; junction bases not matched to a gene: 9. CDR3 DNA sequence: TGCGCCAGCAGCTTGGAACTAGCGGGAGCTCGGGAGCAGTACTTC. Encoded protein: CASSLELAGAREQYF.

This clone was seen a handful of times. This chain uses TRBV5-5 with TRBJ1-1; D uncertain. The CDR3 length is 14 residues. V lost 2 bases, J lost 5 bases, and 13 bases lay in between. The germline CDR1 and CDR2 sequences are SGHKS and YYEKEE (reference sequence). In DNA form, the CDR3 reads TGTGCCAGCAGCTTAGCCAGGTTAAGTACTGAAGCTTTCTTT. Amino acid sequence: CASSLARLSTEAFF.

The DNA of the CDR3 is TGTGCCAGCAGCTTAGTAGTGACTAGCGAATACAATGAGCAGTTCTTC. Residues: CASSLVVTSEYNEQFF. The chain joins TRBV7-6 to TRBJ2-1; 8 nucleotides agree with TRBD2. The CDR3 is made up of 16 amino acids. The V gene end was trimmed by 1 base and the J gene end by 4 bases; junction bases not matched to a gene: 6. Germline lookup yields CDR1 SGHVS and CDR2 FNYEAQ.

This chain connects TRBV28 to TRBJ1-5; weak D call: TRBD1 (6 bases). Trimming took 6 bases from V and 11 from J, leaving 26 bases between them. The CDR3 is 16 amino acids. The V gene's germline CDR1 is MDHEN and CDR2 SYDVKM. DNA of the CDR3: TGTGCCAGCAGCTTGATCCGGGACACCGCAAGGCGGGCCCAGCATTTT. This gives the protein CASSLIRDTARRAQHF.

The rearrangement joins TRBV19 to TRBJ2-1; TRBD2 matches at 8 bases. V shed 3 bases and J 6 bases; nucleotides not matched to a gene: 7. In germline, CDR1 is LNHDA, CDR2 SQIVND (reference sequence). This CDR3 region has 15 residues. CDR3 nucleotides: TGTGCCAGTAGTATTGGAGCGGGAGCGGGCAATGAGCAGTTCTTC. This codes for CASSIGAGAGNEQFF. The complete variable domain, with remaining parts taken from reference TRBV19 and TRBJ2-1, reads DGGITQSPKYLFRKEGQNVTLSCEQNLNHDAMYWYRQDPGQGLRLIYYSQIVNDFQKGDIAEGYSVSREKKESFPLTVTSAQKNPTAFYLCASSIGAGAGNEQFFGPGTRLTVL.

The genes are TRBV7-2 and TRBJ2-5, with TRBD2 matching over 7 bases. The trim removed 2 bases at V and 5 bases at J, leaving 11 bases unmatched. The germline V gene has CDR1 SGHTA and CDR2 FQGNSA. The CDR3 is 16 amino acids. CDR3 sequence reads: CASSLWGSGEGETQYF. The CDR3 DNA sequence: TGTGCCAGCAGCTTATGGGGGTCTGGGGAGGGTGAGACCCAGTACTTC.

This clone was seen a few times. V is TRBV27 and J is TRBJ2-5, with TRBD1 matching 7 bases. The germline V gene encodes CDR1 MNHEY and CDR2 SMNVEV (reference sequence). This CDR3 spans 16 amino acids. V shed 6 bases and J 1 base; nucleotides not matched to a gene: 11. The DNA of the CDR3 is TGTGCCAGCAGCCCTCAGGGGGTAGGGATCCAAGAGACCCAGTACTTC. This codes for CASSPQGVGIQETQYF.

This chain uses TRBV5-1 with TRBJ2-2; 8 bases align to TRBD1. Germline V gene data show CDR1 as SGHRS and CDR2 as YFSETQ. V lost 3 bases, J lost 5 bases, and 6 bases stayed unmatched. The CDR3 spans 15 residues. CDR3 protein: CASSYGQGGTGELFF. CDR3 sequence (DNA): TGCGCCAGCAGCTACGGACAGGGAGGTACCGGGGAGCTGTTTTTT.

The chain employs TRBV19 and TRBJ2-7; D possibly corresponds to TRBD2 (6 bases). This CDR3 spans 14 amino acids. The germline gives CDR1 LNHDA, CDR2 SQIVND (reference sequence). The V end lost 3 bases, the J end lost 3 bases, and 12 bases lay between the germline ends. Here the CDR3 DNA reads TGTGCCAGTAGTATCGGGAGAGTAGGCTACGAGCAGTACTTC. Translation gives CASSIGRVGYEQYF.

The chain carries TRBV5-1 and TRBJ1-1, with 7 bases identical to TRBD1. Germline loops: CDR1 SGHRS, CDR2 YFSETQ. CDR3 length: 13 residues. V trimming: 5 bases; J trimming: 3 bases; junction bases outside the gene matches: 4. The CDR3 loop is CASRGQEYTEAFF. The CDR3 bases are TGCGCCAGCAGAGGACAGGAGTACACTGAAGCTTTCTTT. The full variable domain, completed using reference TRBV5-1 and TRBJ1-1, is KAGVTQTPRYLIKTRGQQVTLSCSPISGHRSVSWYQQTPGQGLQFLFEYFSETQRNKGNFPGRFSGRQFSNSRSEMNVSTLELGDSALYLCASRGQEYTEAFFGQGTRLTVV.

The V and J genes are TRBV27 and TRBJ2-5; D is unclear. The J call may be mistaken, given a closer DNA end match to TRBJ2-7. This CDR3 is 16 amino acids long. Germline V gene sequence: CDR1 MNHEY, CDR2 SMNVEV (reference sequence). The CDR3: CASSPRFGGLFYEQYF. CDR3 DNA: TGTGCCAGCAGTCCCCGGTTCGGCGGCTTATTCTACGAGCAGTACTTC.

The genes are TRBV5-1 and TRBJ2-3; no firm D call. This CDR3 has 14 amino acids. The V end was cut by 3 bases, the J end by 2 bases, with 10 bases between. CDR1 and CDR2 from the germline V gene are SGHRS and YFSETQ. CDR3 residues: CASSSTPLTDTQYF. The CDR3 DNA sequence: TGCGCCAGCAGCTCGACCCCCCTCACAGATACGCAGTATTTT.

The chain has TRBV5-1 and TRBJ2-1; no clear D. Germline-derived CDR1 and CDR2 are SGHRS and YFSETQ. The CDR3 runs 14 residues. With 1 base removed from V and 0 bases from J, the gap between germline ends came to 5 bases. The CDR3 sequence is CASSLSFSYNEQFF. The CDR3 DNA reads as TGCGCCAGCAGCTTGTCGTTCTCCTACAATGAGCAGTTCTTC.

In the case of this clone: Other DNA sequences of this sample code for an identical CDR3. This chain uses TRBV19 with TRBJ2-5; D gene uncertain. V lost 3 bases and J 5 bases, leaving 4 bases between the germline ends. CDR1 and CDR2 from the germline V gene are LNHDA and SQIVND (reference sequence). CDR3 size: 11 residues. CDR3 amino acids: CASSIRETQYF. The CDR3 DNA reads TGTGCCAGTAGTATCCGGGAGACCCAGTACTTC.

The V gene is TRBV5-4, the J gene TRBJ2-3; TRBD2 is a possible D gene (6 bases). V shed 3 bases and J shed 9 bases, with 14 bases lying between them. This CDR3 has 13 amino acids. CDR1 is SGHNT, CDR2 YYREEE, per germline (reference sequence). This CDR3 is CASSSQTAGTQYF. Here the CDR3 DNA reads TGTGCCAGCAGCTCTCAGACCGCGGGGACGCAGTATTTT.